This TCR beta chain was recovered during a study of sequential checkpoint blockade in melanoma (dated by TCRdb to the late 2010s). Regarding the research as a whole: Using 1:1 randomization, the trial assigned patients either to first-line nivolumab followed by ipilimumab (arm A) or to ipilimumab followed by nivolumab (arm B). Maintenance nivolumab came after both trial sequences. DNA from approximately 91 pretreatment melanoma tumor samples was subjected to TCRbeta immunosequencing. For approximately 20 patients, matched tumor biopsies were obtained before treatment and at week 13, following single-agent nivolumab (arm A) or ipilimumab (arm B). The same lesion was the source of 75% to 90% of the matched pre- and post-treatment tumor biopsy pairs.

Taken with the paper, the label for treatment or condition translates to: randomized to nivolumab then ipilimumab (arm A) or the reverse (arm B). None of the patients in the trial had previously been given DNA-damaging chemotherapy. Samples were obtained from patients with melanoma enrolled in CheckMate 064, a randomized, open-label phase II trial of sequential checkpoint blockade. Genomic DNA from formalin-fixed paraffin-embedded (FFPE) tissue samples was used for tumor TCR sequencing. This clone was counted between two and nine times. This clone's antigen is unknown. It has no much larger one-base neighbor in the sample; base qualities were not kept. TCRbeta CDR3 regions were immunosequenced from genomic DNA with the immunoSEQ Assay. Genomic DNA was amplified by bias-controlled multiplex PCR before high-throughput sequencing. In the authors' own workflow: To quantify the absolute abundance of each unique TCRbeta CDR3 region, the sequences were collapsed and filtered. Clonality, defined as 1 minus Pielou's evenness, was calculated using only productive rearrangements. Tumor T-cell fraction was calculated by normalizing TCRbeta template counts to usable DNA, which was estimated from several housekeeping genes. Clones with significantly greater frequencies in on-treatment versus baseline samples were identified using a previously published method. TCRdb's version of the immuneACCESS table is confined to in-frame rearrangements and falls short of the full clone set. An unresolved V gene accounts for under half of the shortfall where checked; the remainder is of unknown origin. V and J calls and clone size are as listed in that table; D and trimming were resolved from the DNA. The sample contains thousands of clones, about a quarter of them found a single time. 20% to 25% of the sample comes from the top ten.

Including cysteine and phenylalanine, the CDR3 has 16 amino acids. Here the CDR3 DNA is all that survives: 48 bases in frame from base 1. Trimming removed 2 bases from V and 4 bases from J; the gene matches leave 6 bases unexplained. The germline V gene provides CDR1 MNHGY and CDR2 SAAAGT. Paper-wide results and their limitations: Larger, independent patient cohorts are needed to validate the response-prediction model that combines TCR metrics and mutation burden. Within-arm analyses of tumor T-cell fraction were constrained by small sample sizes and reduced statistical power. Among patients in arm A, the nivolumab-first arm, pretreatment tumor TIL clonality was associated with response (P = .04). Tumor T-cell fraction and clonality were found to correlate with PD-L1 staining and CD8+ T-cell counts but not with mutational load. Patients whose tumor T-cell fraction and clonality increased by week 13 were about 30 times more likely to achieve clinical benefit.

The chain links TRBV6-8 with TRBJ1-1, with TRBD1 identical over 11 junction bases. This clonotype was obtained from a human donor with melanoma. Sequencing used tumor tissue (inferred from file names), obtained from a patient given nivolumab and ipilimumab in sequence. The CDR3 is CASSYTGQGVGTEAFF. The DNA is as follows: TGTGCCAGCAGTTACACGGGACAGGGGGTGGGCACTGAAGCTTTCTTT.